A single sample gave rise to the 12 T cell receptor beta chains below, sequenced in a study of T cell responses to AZD1222 COVID-19 vaccine. TCRdb keeps only in-frame clones here, not all; method: immunoSEQ multiplex PCR. The sample lists under 200,000 clones, approximately 90% occurring once. Sequencing was performed on peripheral blood, taken 28 days after the second AZD1222 dose. These receptors originate from an adult who received the AZD1222 COVID-19 vaccine.

This clone was picked up a small number of times. This sequence joins TRBV6-1 and TRBJ1-5; D possibly corresponds to TRBD1 (5 bases). Germline CDR1 is MNHNS and CDR2 is SASEGT. CDR3 length equals 15 residues. V was trimmed by 0 bases and J by 11 bases, leaving 17 bases between them. The CDR3 DNA follows: TGTGCCAGCAGTGAAGCGGTACATCGTTTAGGGGCCCAGCATTTT. Its translation: CASSEAVHRLGAQHF.

The chain combines TRBV10-3 with TRBJ2-3; TRBD2 matches at 10 bases. CDR1 and CDR2 (germline): ENHRY, SYGVKD. J gave up 1 base and V 2 bases, and 6 bases lay outside the gene matches. The length of the CDR3 is 17 residues. CDR3 region: CAISEAPLAGGTDTQYF. Here the CDR3 DNA reads TGTGCCATCAGTGAGGCGCCTCTAGCGGGGGGCACAGATACGCAGTATTTT.

This clone showed up just a few times. The genes are TRBV30 and TRBJ2-7; 7 bases fit TRBD1. V was pared by 4 bases and J by 3 bases, with 0 bases of the junction left unmatched. From germline, CDR1 is GTSNPN and CDR2 SVGIG (reference sequence). The CDR3 is 11 residues long. The CDR3 protein is CAWTGGYEQYF. For the CDR3, the DNA is TGTGCCTGGACAGGGGGCTACGAGCAGTACTTC.

This clone was found once. The chain has TRBV19 and TRBJ1-6; D may be TRBD1 (5 bases). Deletions cut 3 bases from V and 4 bases from J, with 16 bases between. The CDR3 is 17 residues long. Germline V gene lookup returns CDR1 LNHDA and CDR2 SQIVND (reference sequence). The CDR3 reads CASSIRTEGIYNSPLHF. The CDR3 DNA reads TGTGCCAGTAGTATCAGAACTGAGGGGATTTATAATTCACCCCTCCACTTT.

V usage is TRBV27 and J usage is TRBJ1-2, with unresolved D. CDR3 length: 14 residues. The germline CDR1 and CDR2 sequences are MNHEY and SMNVEV (reference sequence). V lost 4 bases and J lost 0, with 9 bases in between. CDR3 nucleotides: TGTGCCAGCAGTTATTCCCCAGCTAACTATGGCTACACCTTC. Protein sequence: CASSYSPANYGYTF.

This clone occurred once. This chain uses TRBV7-2 with TRBJ1-1, with D possibly being TRBD1 (5 bases). The ends were cut back, 5 bases at V and 1 base at J, with 11 bases in the middle. The CDR3 is 14 amino acids. Germline-derived CDR1 and CDR2 are SGHTA and FQGNSA. As DNA, the CDR3 is TGTGCCAGCAGCCGGCGGGGGAGGAACACTGAAGCTTTCTTT. It specifies CASSRRGRNTEAFF. The full variable domain, rest sourced from reference TRBV7-2 and TRBJ1-1, is GAGVSQSPSNKVTEKGKDVELRCDPISGHTALYWYRQSLGQGLEFLIYFQGNSAPDKSGLPSDRFSAERTGGSVSTLTIQRTQQEDSAVYLCASSRRGRNTEAFFGQGTRLTVV.

This sequence joins TRBV10-1 and TRBJ1-5; 8 bases agree with TRBD1. The V gene's germline CDR1 is WNHNN and CDR2 SYGVQD (reference sequence). There are 18 residues in the CDR3. J gave up 0 bases and V 6 bases, and 13 bases lay outside the gene matches. The CDR3 sequence is CASRRRGQAKYSNQPQHF. The CDR3 DNA follows: TGCGCCAGCAGAAGAAGGGGACAGGCGAAGTATAGCAATCAGCCCCAGCATTTT.

A single count supports this clone. This chain connects TRBV6-5 to TRBJ1-1; D gene uncertain. The CDR3 contains 12 residues. Deletions cut 7 bases from V and 4 bases from J, with 10 bases between. Germline-derived CDR1 and CDR2 are MNHEY and SVGAGI. CDR3 in DNA: TGTGCCAGCATGAACCGTGTCACTGAAGCTTTCTTT. Protein: CASMNRVTEAFF.

V is TRBV5-1 and J is TRBJ2-7; D unclear. The germline CDR1 and CDR2 sequences are SGHRS and YFSETQ. V lost 0 bases to trimming and J lost 5 bases, with 6 bases between them. The CDR3 contains 12 residues. This chain's CDR3 is CASSLESDEQYF. CDR3 in DNA: TGCGCCAGCAGCTTGGAAAGTGACGAGCAGTACTTC. Full variable domain (rest looked up from reference TRBV5-1 and TRBJ2-7): KAGVTQTPRYLIKTRGQQVTLSCSPISGHRSVSWYQQTPGQGLQFLFEYFSETQRNKGNFPGRFSGRQFSNSRSEMNVSTLELGDSALYLCASSLESDEQYFGPGTRLTVT.

This sequence joins TRBV4-3 and TRBJ2-2, with D perhaps TRBD2 (7 bases). Trimming removed 1 base at V and 4 bases at J, with 13 bases between. The CDR3 is 16 amino acids. Per germline, CDR1 LGHNA and CDR2 YSLEER. The CDR3 bases are TGCGCCAGCAGCCAAGTAGGGGGGGGCTTCACCGGGGAGCTGTTTTTT. Its translation is CASSQVGGGFTGELFF.

This clone was picked up a small number of times. V is TRBV10-2 and J is TRBJ2-2; 7 nucleotides match TRBD1. Germline trimming cut 4 bases from V and 5 bases from J; bases unmatched to any gene: 7. Germline lookup yields CDR1 WSHSY and CDR2 SAAADI. The CDR3 is 15 residues long. CDR3 DNA sequence: TGCGCCAGCAGTGCACAAAGGGGGCCAACCGGGGAGCTGTTTTTT. Amino acid sequence: CASSAQRGPTGELFF.

The chain carries TRBV5-6 and TRBJ1-2; D ambiguous. This CDR3 is 12 amino acids long. In germline, CDR1 is SGHDT, CDR2 YYEEEE. V was clipped by 5 bases and J by 3 bases, with 8 bases between them. The CDR3 spells CASSNDDYGYTF. In nucleotides, the CDR3 is TGTGCCAGCAGTAACGACGACTATGGCTACACCTTC.